The 30 T cell receptor beta chains given below trace back to one sample, sequenced in a study of regulatory T cells in long-lasting Graves disease (dated by TCRdb to the early 2020s). The library relied on multiplex PCR. The sequencing machine was an Illumina HiSeq 4000. CDR3 regions were amplified by Arm-PCR with iRepertoire HTBI primers to construct TCR beta libraries. The public reads were reprocessed in TCRdb via fastp at Q25 and MiXCR, keeping in-frame beta chains. Rows with a matching CDR3 protein are joined into one entry that keeps the most common DNA and genes. For this sample there are some 410,000 distinct CDR3 sequences; 16% appear just once. The ten largest clones represent roughly a tenth of the sample. In light of the paper, this sample's time point label describes: newly diagnosed GD, antithyroid drugs for less than 3 months. RNA was extracted from PBMCs in TRIzol for both TCR sequencing and RNA sequencing.

These data were also reused for a study on T cells in Graves' hyperthyroidism and ophthalmopathy.

Here the sequenced sample was peripheral blood mononuclear cells (PBMCs), taken at new diagnosis, from a patient treated with antithyroid drugs. These receptors were obtained from a woman aged 25 to 39 with Graves disease. Donor details come from another sample of the same person, matched by shared clones.

About this clonotype: A junction end diverges from the germline sequence, so it may reflect a read error. The genes are TRBV12-3 or TRBV12-4 and TRBJ2-2; 10 bases match TRBD2. The length of the CDR3 is 17 residues. This CDR3 reads CASSSRLAGLNTGELFF. CDR3 sequence (DNA): TGTGCCAGCAGTTCCCGACTAGCGGGCCTAAACACCGGGGAGCTGTTCTTT.

V is TRBV6-5 and J is TRBJ1-6, with D tentatively TRBD1 (5 bases). V dropped 2 bases and J dropped 5 bases, with 10 bases sitting between them. This CDR3 is built from 15 residues. Germline V lookup: CDR1 MNHEY, CDR2 SVGAGI. The CDR3 bases are TGTGCCAGCAGTTACCTTGGGGGGGATAATTCACCCCTCCACTTT. Its protein is CASSYLGGDNSPLHF.

The CDR3 is CASSAGQGFYNEQFF. CDR3 DNA sequence: TGTGCCAGTAGTGCAGGACAGGGTTTTTACAATGAGCAGTTCTTC. The rearrangement joins TRBV19 to TRBJ2-1; TRBD1 aligns across 8 bases. From germline, CDR1 is LNHDA and CDR2 SQIVND (reference sequence). This CDR3 spans 15 amino acids. Unmatched junction bases numbered 7, after V lost 5 bases and J lost 4 bases.

The J gene is TRBJ2-1, the V gene TRBV24-1; TRBD2 might be the D (6 bases). The CDR3 contains 15 residues. Germline V gene lookup returns CDR1 KGHDR and CDR2 SFDVKD. Trimming took off 4 bases at V and 4 bases at J, with 13 bases between the two ends. The CDR3 reads CATSDRTNSYNEQFF. The CDR3 DNA follows: TGTGCCACCAGTGACCGGACTAACAGTTACAATGAGCAGTTCTTC.

For this clonotype: This sequence may be a read error, since a much larger clone differs from it by one base. The V and J genes are TRBV28 and TRBJ1-4, with D possibly TRBD1 on 5 matching bases. The CDR3 runs to 14 residues. With 5 bases removed from V and 7 bases from J, the gap between germline ends came to 14 bases. From germline, CDR1 is MDHEN and CDR2 SYDVKM. For the CDR3, the DNA is TGTGCCAGCAGTCCACCCACTGGGGGTGAAAAACTGTTTTTT. Its translation is CASSPPTGGEKLFF.

This chain joins TRBV6-5 and TRBJ1-1, with D unclear. CDR1 and CDR2 (germline): MNHEY, SVGAGI. This CDR3 has 14 residues. Trimming shortened V by 2 bases and J by 0 bases, and 7 bases separated the two germline ends. CDR3 amino acids: CASSYRNMNTEAFF. CDR3 coding DNA: TGTGCCAGCAGTTACCGCAACATGAACACTGAAGCTTTCTTT.

This clonotype has a handful of counts. The chain carries TRBV5-1 and TRBJ2-4; D unresolved. There are 13 residues in the CDR3. V gave up 0 bases and J gave up 9 bases, with 10 bases separating them. Germline V gene lookup returns CDR1 SGHRS and CDR2 YFSETQ. This chain's CDR3 is CASSLGLGSIQYF. CDR3 nucleotides: TGCGCCAGCAGCTTGGGTCTGGGTAGCATTCAGTACTTC.

This clonotype was detected a few times. This rearrangement joins TRBV14 to TRBJ2-7; D is undetermined. Germline V lookup: CDR1 SGHDN, CDR2 FVKESK. The CDR3 contains 13 residues. The V end was cut by 5 bases, the J end by 7 bases, with 15 bases between. This CDR3 reads CASSFSVLGEQYF. In DNA, the CDR3 is TGTGCCAGCAGCTTTTCCGTCCTGGGGGAGCAGTACTTC. Filled out from reference TRBV14 and TRBJ2-7, the complete variable domain reads EAGVTQFPSHSVIEKGQTVTLRCDPISGHDNLYWYRRVMGKEIKFLLHFVKESKQDESGMPNNRFLAERTGGTYSTLKVQPAELEDSGVYFCASSFSVLGEQYFGPGTRLTVT.

The gene calls are TRBV5-6 and TRBJ1-2; maybe TRBD1 (5 bases). CDR3 length: 14 residues. From germline, CDR1 is SGHDT and CDR2 YYEEEE. The V gene lost 3 bases and the J gene lost 7 bases, with 16 bases spanning the gap. CDR3 residues: CASSSTVLSPGYTF. The CDR3 nucleotides read TGTGCCAGCAGCTCGACAGTGCTCTCGCCTGGCTACACCTTC.

This clonotype was seen repeatedly, ten times or more. This sequence joins TRBV2 and TRBJ2-7; D ambiguous. Germline CDR1 SNHLY, CDR2 FYNNEI. The ends were cut back, 7 bases at V and 1 base at J, with 11 bases in the middle. There are 13 residues in the CDR3. The CDR3 sequence: CASKFEKSYEQYF. CDR3 DNA: TGTGCCAGCAAGTTTGAGAAATCCTACGAGCAGTACTTC. The entire variable domain, with the rest obtained from reference TRBV2 and TRBJ2-7, is as follows: EPEVTQTPSHQVTQMGQEVILRCVPISNHLYFYWYRQILGQKVEFLVSFYNNEISEKSEIFDDQFSVERPDGSNFTLKIRSTKLEDSAMYFCASKFEKSYEQYFGPGTRLTVT.

This clonotype occurred many times. The chain carries TRBV3-1 and TRBJ1-2, with D possibly TRBD1 on 5 matching bases. CDR1 and CDR2 from the germline V gene are LGHDT and YNNKEL (reference sequence). This CDR3 has 15 residues. Trimming took 3 bases from V and 6 from J, leaving 17 bases between them. As DNA, the CDR3 is TGTGCCAGCAGCCAGTCCAACAGGAATGTGAATGGCTACACCTTC. Its protein product is CASSQSNRNVNGYTF.

There are many counts of this clonotype. The chain combines TRBV12-3 or TRBV12-4 with TRBJ2-1; 10 positions agree with TRBD1. The V gene end was trimmed by 7 bases and the J gene end by 7 bases; junction bases not matched to a gene: 13. This CDR3 has 16 residues. CDR3: CASNFRTGGSGNEQFF. CDR3 DNA sequence: TGTGCCAGCAATTTCCGGACAGGGGGGAGTGGGAATGAGCAGTTCTTC.

In this sample, this clonotype turned up a few times. The rearrangement links TRBV6-2 or TRBV6-3 to TRBJ1-5; D may be TRBD1 (6 bases). Germline V CDR1 and CDR2: MNHEY, SVGEGT. This CDR3 is built from 17 residues. V gave up 4 bases and J gave up 0 bases, with 16 bases separating them. The DNA of the CDR3 is TGTGCCAGCAGTTTTCAGGGGCCTCGGTATAGCAATCAGCCCCAGCATTTT. Amino acids: CASSFQGPRYSNQPQHF.

This chain links TRBV29-1 with TRBJ2-1, with 14 nucleotides matching TRBD2. This CDR3 is 16 amino acids long. Germline V gene lookup returns CDR1 SQVTM and CDR2 ANQGSEA. The CDR3 bases are TGCAGTGCCGGGGGGACTAGCGGGAGCAGACTCAATGAGCAGTTCTTC. Translated: CSAGGTSGSRLNEQFF.

This clonotype has ten or more counts. This chain uses TRBV30 with TRBJ1-1; possible D gene TRBD1, 5 bases. The V end was cut by 2 bases, the J end by 11 bases, with 12 bases between. Germline V gene data show CDR1 as GTSNPN and CDR2 as SVGIG (reference sequence). The CDR3 loop spans 11 amino acids. The CDR3 region is CAWSRGPNAFF. The DNA for the CDR3 is TGTGCCTGGAGTCGGGGCCCTAATGCTTTCTTT.

This clonotype was seen at least ten times. The J gene is TRBJ2-2, the V gene TRBV28; 15 bases align to TRBD2. Germline V gene sequence: CDR1 MDHEN, CDR2 SYDVKM. V lost 2 bases, J lost 3 bases, and 7 bases stayed unmatched. This CDR3 has 19 amino acids. In nucleotides, the CDR3 is TGTGCCAGCAGTTTACCAGGGACTAGCGGGAGGCCGGACACCGGGGAGCTGTTTTTT. This translates into CASSLPGTSGRPDTGELFF.

Many counts were recorded for this clonotype. The CDR3 loop reads CATGTVGNTEAFF. As DNA, the CDR3 is TGTGCCACGGGGACAGTGGGGAACACTGAAGCTTTCTTT. The chain uses TRBV10-3 and TRBJ1-1, with 7 bases matching TRBD1. V trimming: 10 bases; J trimming: 1 base; junction bases outside the gene matches: 6. CDR3 length: 13 residues. CDR1 and CDR2 from the germline V gene are ENHRY and SYGVKD.

As for this clonotype: The junction does not match germline at one end; this may be a read error. The V and J genes are TRBV2 and TRBJ2-4; D remains unclear. Germline CDR1 reads SNHLY; CDR2 reads FYNNEI. This CDR3 has 12 residues. CDR3 in DNA: TGTGCCAGCAGCTCAGGTCTAAACATTCAGTGCTTC. This gives the protein CASSSGLNIQCF.

This chain connects TRBV30 to TRBJ2-5; no clear D. V was shortened by 0 bases and J by 5 bases, with 7 bases between the two germline ends. The CDR3 extends over 12 amino acids. Germline V gene sequence: CDR1 GTSNPN, CDR2 SVGIG (reference sequence). CDR3 sequence: CAWSVKPETQYF. The CDR3, as DNA: TGTGCCTGGAGTGTAAAGCCGGAGACCCAGTACTTC. The entire variable domain, with the rest obtained from reference TRBV30 and TRBJ2-5, is as follows: SQTIHQWPATLVQPVGSPLSLECTVEGTSNPNLYWYRQAAGRGLQLLFYSVGIGQISSEVPQNLSASRPQDRQFILSSKKLLLSDSGFYLCAWSVKPETQYFGPGTRLLVL.

At least ten counts were recorded for this clonotype. The J gene is TRBJ2-3, the V gene TRBV11-2; possibly TRBD2 for D (5 bases). The CDR3 spans 14 residues. Germline V gives CDR1 SGHAT, CDR2 FQNNGV. Between the trimmed V and J ends, which lost 3 bases and 6 bases, there was a span of 13 bases. This chain's CDR3 is CASSLSGVTDTQYF. CDR3 sequence (DNA): TGTGCCAGCAGCTTGTCCGGGGTCACGGATACGCAGTATTTT.

Only a few counts were recorded for this clonotype. The V gene is TRBV9, the J gene TRBJ1-1, with D perhaps TRBD1 (5 bases). The CDR3 has 16 residues. In germline, CDR1 is SGDLS, CDR2 YYNGEE. V dropped 4 bases and J dropped 0 bases, with 16 bases sitting between them. The CDR3 DNA sequence: TGTGCCAGCAGCCCTCATTGGGGGGGAATGAACACTGAAGCTTTCTTT. Amino acid sequence: CASSPHWGGMNTEAFF.

The chain employs TRBV4-3 and TRBJ2-1, with 7 bases lining up with TRBD2. Per germline, CDR1 LGHNA and CDR2 YSLEER. Trimming cost V 0 bases and J 8 bases; bases outside gene matches: 10. The CDR3 contains 16 residues. The CDR3 is CASSQDIAGGWDEQFF. DNA of the CDR3: TGCGCCAGCAGCCAAGATATAGCGGGTGGATGGGATGAGCAGTTCTTC.

This clonotype was counted many times. The chain couples TRBV30 to TRBJ1-2; maybe TRBD1 (5 bases). Trimming cost V 3 bases and J 2 bases, with 13 bases left between them. Germline values: CDR1 GTSNPN, CDR2 SVGIG (reference sequence). This CDR3 comprises 14 residues. CDR3 bases: TGTGCCTGGAGCCTAGGGCAGGGCAACTATGGCTACACCTTC. Translating gives CAWSLGQGNYGYTF. The variable domain in full, with the rest retrieved from reference TRBV30 and TRBJ1-2, is SQTIHQWPATLVQPVGSPLSLECTVEGTSNPNLYWYRQAAGRGLQLLFYSVGIGQISSEVPQNLSASRPQDRQFILSSKKLLLSDSGFYLCAWSLGQGNYGYTFGSGTRLTVV.

The table lists this clonotype with many counts. The chain has TRBV14 and TRBJ1-3; 7 bases fit TRBD1. V lost 7 bases to trimming and J lost 0 bases; unmatched junction nucleotides: 3. The CDR3 sequence is 14 residues long. Germline V gene sequence: CDR1 SGHDN, CDR2 FVKESK. This CDR3 is CASNRDSSGNTIYF. DNA of the CDR3: TGTGCCAGCAACCGGGACAGCTCTGGAAACACCATATATTTT.

The sample holds many counts of this clonotype. This chain links TRBV6-2 or TRBV6-3 with TRBJ2-1, with TRBD1 matching over 7 bases. Trimming cost V 0 bases and J 7 bases; bases outside gene matches: 12. Germline CDR1 reads MNHEY; CDR2 reads SVGEGT. The CDR3 contains 17 residues. CDR3 nucleotide sequence: TGTGCCAGCAGTTACTCGGCAGGGGGAAGGCTAGTTAATGAGCAGTTCTTC. Translated: CASSYSAGGRLVNEQFF.

This clonotype was observed a handful of times. The V call is TRBV5-1, the J call TRBJ1-1, with D unresolved. Per the germline V gene, CDR1 is SGHRS and CDR2 is YFSETQ. This CDR3 has 14 amino acids. The V gene lost 4 bases and the J gene lost 0 bases, with 10 bases spanning the gap. For the CDR3, the DNA is TGCGCCAGCAGCATACGAGAAGTGAACACTGAAGCTTTCTTT. As protein: CASSIREVNTEAFF.

This clonotype was found many times. The chain has TRBV12-3 or TRBV12-4 and TRBJ2-1; the match to TRBD2 covers 7 bases. Trimming cost V 0 bases and J 9 bases; bases outside gene matches: 5. The CDR3 is 14 amino acids. CDR3 region: CASSLAQRDGEQFF. CDR3 sequence (DNA): TGTGCCAGCAGTTTAGCGCAGCGGGATGGTGAGCAGTTCTTC.

This clonotype was detected a few times. The chain joins TRBV6-5 to TRBJ2-7, with D unresolved. Trimming took 2 bases from V and 1 from J, leaving 18 bases between them. The CDR3 has 17 amino acids. Germline V gives CDR1 MNHEY, CDR2 SVGAGI. In nucleotides, the CDR3 is TGTGCCAGCAGTTACCCGAGTCCCCTTGGTCCGTCCTACGAGCAGTACTTC. Residues: CASSYPSPLGPSYEQYF.

The CDR3 region is CSAPQGSNTEAFF. In DNA form, the CDR3 reads TGCAGTGCCCCACAGGGATCTAACACTGAAGCTTTCTTT. V and J are TRBV20-1 and TRBJ1-1, with TRBD1 as a possible D gene (6 bases). The germline V gene has CDR1 DFQATT and CDR2 SNEGSKA (reference sequence). CDR3 length: 13 residues. With 6 bases removed from V and 2 bases from J, the gap between germline ends came to 13 bases.

Ten or more counts support this clonotype. The gene calls are TRBV11-2 and TRBJ2-1; TRBD2 agrees at 10 bases. Germline CDR1 is SGHAT and CDR2 is FQNNGV. The J segment lost 0 bases and the V segment lost 4 bases, leaving 18 bases of the junction unmatched. The CDR3 spans 21 residues. The CDR3 sequence: CASSSWREREGRGDSYNEQFF. The DNA of the CDR3 is TGTGCCAGCAGCTCCTGGCGGGAGCGGGAGGGCCGCGGAGACTCCTACAATGAGCAGTTCTTC.